This passage covers 25 T cell receptor beta chains from one sample sequenced in a study of cytomegalovirus exposure and HLA in healthy donors. Amplification used 60 Vbeta primers and 13 Jbeta primers. Only in-frame clones appear in the TCRdb table, and some are missing; sequencing was by immunoSEQ multiplex PCR. The data show around 140,000 clones, with roughly 9.7% seen just once and less than 2% held by the top ten. Sequenced input: PBMCs. All receptors derive from a man aged 50 to 59 in good health and CMV-seronegative.

This clone showed up just a few times. The chain is built from TRBV9 and TRBJ1-3; a weak D match, TRBD1 (5 bases). Trimming shortened V by 3 bases and J by 0 bases, and 16 bases separated the two germline ends. The germline V gene encodes CDR1 SGDLS and CDR2 YYNGEE. The CDR3 covers 17 residues. This chain's CDR3 is CASSAGGAPYSGNTIYF. As DNA, the CDR3 is TGTGCCAGCAGCGCAGGCGGGGCCCCTTACTCTGGAAACACCATATATTTT.

This sequence joins TRBV4-2 and TRBJ1-6; 7 positions agree with TRBD1. Germline lookup yields CDR1 LGHNA and CDR2 YNFKEQ. V lost 4 bases to trimming and J lost 4 bases; unmatched junction nucleotides: 4. This CDR3 has 15 amino acids. CDR3 sequence reads: CASSLPGGYNSPLHF. The CDR3 DNA reads TGTGCCAGCAGCCTTCCAGGGGGTTATAATTCACCCCTCCACTTT.

The chain recombines TRBV6-1 with TRBJ1-1, with no clear D. In germline, CDR1 is MNHNS, CDR2 SASEGT. The germline V and J ends were trimmed by 3 bases and 4 bases, with 9 bases remaining between them. CDR3 length: 13 residues. The CDR3 DNA reads TGTGCCAGCAGTGAGAGCGACCTCACTGAAGCTTTCTTT. This translates into CASSESDLTEAFF.

This clone was detected only a few times. V and J are TRBV7-9 and TRBJ2-3; 11 nucleotides agree with TRBD2. The V gene end was trimmed by 4 bases and the J gene end by 5 bases; junction bases not matched to a gene: 5. CDR1 is SEHNR, CDR2 FQNEAQ, per germline (reference sequence). This CDR3 comprises 15 residues. CDR3 residues: CASSSTSGGGDTQYF. CDR3 bases: TGTGCCAGCAGCTCAACTAGCGGGGGAGGAGATACGCAGTATTTT. Based on the CDR3 plus reference TRBV7-9 and TRBJ2-3, the full variable domain is DTGVSQNPRHKITKRGQNVTFRCDPISEHNRLYWYRQTLGQGPEFLTYFQNEAQLEKSRLLSDRFSAERPKGSFSTLEIQRTEQGDSAMYLCASSSTSGGGDTQYFGPGTRLTVL.

This clone was picked up a small number of times. One junction end disagrees with the germline gene, perhaps due to a read error. V usage is TRBV27 and J usage is TRBJ1-2; 7 bases fit TRBD1. CDR1 is MNHEY, CDR2 SMNVEV, per germline (reference sequence). The CDR3 spans 12 residues. The CDR3 sequence: CASVTSGGALLF. The CDR3 DNA reads as TGTGCCAGCGTGACCTCAGGGGGTGCCCTCCTTTTT.

This clone was observed a handful of times. The rearrangement uses TRBV7-2 and TRBJ2-7; TRBD1 is a possible D gene (6 bases). The germline V and J ends were trimmed by 1 base and 3 bases, with 13 bases remaining between them. CDR1 is SGHTA and CDR2 is FQGNSA in the germline V gene. CDR3 length equals 15 residues. CDR3 region: CASSLGQALNYEQYF. The CDR3 DNA reads TGTGCCAGCAGCTTAGGACAGGCGCTAAACTACGAGCAGTACTTC.

The V gene is TRBV6-1, the J gene TRBJ2-7; weak D call: TRBD1 (5 bases). Trimming stripped 5 bases from V and 3 bases from J, with 8 bases between. Germline lookup yields CDR1 MNHNS and CDR2 SASEGT. CDR3 length: 12 amino acids. CDR3 sequence (DNA): TGTGCCAGCAGTCGTGGACACTACGAGCAGTACTTC. Encoded protein: CASSRGHYEQYF.

This sequence joins TRBV5-4 and TRBJ2-7; possible D gene TRBD1, 6 bases. From germline, CDR1 is SGHNT and CDR2 YYREEE (reference sequence). V shed 1 base and J shed 0 bases, with 8 bases lying between them. The CDR3 covers 14 residues. The CDR3 DNA reads as TGTGCCAGCAGCTTGCTAGGGGGCTCCTACGAGCAGTACTTC. Protein: CASSLLGGSYEQYF.

The genes are TRBV6-5 and TRBJ1-2; possible D gene TRBD1, 6 bases. Trimming removed 6 bases from V and 2 bases from J, with 10 bases in between. This CDR3 spans 13 amino acids. CDR1 MNHEY and CDR2 SVGAGI come from the germline V gene. CDR3 in DNA: TGTGCCAGCAGCCGGACAGAGAACTATGGCTACACCTTC. Translating gives CASSRTENYGYTF.

CDR3 amino acids: CASSVGFSPYEQFF. CDR3 in DNA: TGTGCCAGCAGCGTAGGTTTTTCCCCATATGAGCAGTTCTTC. The chain has TRBV9 and TRBJ2-1, with D hard to call. The V end was cut by 0 bases, the J end by 8 bases, with 12 bases between. The CDR3 has 14 residues. The germline CDR1 and CDR2 sequences are SGDLS and YYNGEE. The entire variable domain, with the rest obtained from reference TRBV9 and TRBJ2-1, is as follows: DSGVTQTPKHLITATGQRVTLRCSPRSGDLSVYWYQQSLDQGLQFLIQYYNGEERAKGNILERFSAQQFPDLHSELNLSSLELGDSALYFCASSVGFSPYEQFFGPGTRLTVL.

V usage is TRBV9 and J usage is TRBJ2-2, with TRBD2 identical over 14 bases. V dropped 3 bases and J dropped 7; count of bases not matched to a gene: 11. Germline lookup yields CDR1 SGDLS and CDR2 YYNGEE. The CDR3 runs to 18 residues. Written as DNA, the CDR3 is TGTGCCAGCAGCGCCTTTCCGGGACTAGCGGGAGCATTCGGGGAGCTGTTTTTT. Translated, it gives CASSAFPGLAGAFGELFF.

The CDR3 nucleotides are TGTGCCATCAGCCCCCAGGGGGTACGCACAGATACGCAGTATTTT. Residues: CAISPQGVRTDTQYF. The V and J genes are TRBV10-3 and TRBJ2-3; 7 bases align to TRBD1. CDR1 is ENHRY, CDR2 SYGVKD, per germline. This CDR3 is built from 15 residues. Germline trimming cut 6 bases from V and 1 base from J; bases unmatched to any gene: 7.

CDR3 amino acids: CASSVTGENTEAFF. The DNA of the CDR3 is TGTGCCAGCAGCGTGACGGGGGAGAACACTGAAGCTTTCTTT. The chain joins TRBV5-6 to TRBJ1-1; the D gene is possibly TRBD1 (5 bases). V was clipped by 4 bases and J by 1 base, with 11 bases between them. Germline V CDR1 and CDR2: SGHDT, YYEEEE. This CDR3 has 14 amino acids.

This clone was recorded a few times. A far larger clone differs by one base, so this is likely a read error. Because it lacks the conserved phenylalanine or tryptophan at the end, this CDR3 is likely a read error. The chain is built from TRBV13 and TRBJ1-3; no clear D gene. Between the trimmed V and J ends, which lost 4 bases and 2 bases, there was a span of 9 bases. Looked up from germline, CDR1 is PRHDT and CDR2 is FYEKMQ (reference sequence). CDR3 length: 14 amino acids. The CDR3 here is CASSSDDTGNTIYV. The CDR3 DNA follows: TGTGCCAGCAGCTCGGATGACACTGGAAACACCATATATGTT.

This clone was seen more than once but under ten times. The chain combines TRBV6-6 with TRBJ1-6, with a tentative D call TRBD1 (5 bases). Per the germline V gene, CDR1 is MNHNY and CDR2 is SVGAGI (reference sequence). Trimming shortened V by 6 bases and J by 8 bases, and 17 bases separated the two germline ends. This CDR3 has 15 amino acids. Written as DNA, the CDR3 is TGTGCCAGCAGCCCCCGCGGGGGGGGAGATTCACCCCTCCACTTT. It specifies CASSPRGGGDSPLHF.

The chain is built from TRBV2 and TRBJ1-4; perhaps TRBD1 as D (5 bases). Looked up from germline, CDR1 is SNHLY and CDR2 is FYNNEI. The ends were cut back, 9 bases at V and 5 bases at J, with 7 bases in the middle. This CDR3 comprises 11 residues. CDR3 in amino acids: CARGLNEKLFF. The CDR3 DNA is TGTGCCAGGGGACTAAATGAAAAACTGTTTTTT.

The rearrangement uses TRBV28 and TRBJ2-7; D call uncertain. The CDR3 runs 11 residues. Looked up from germline, CDR1 is MDHEN and CDR2 is SYDVKM. Trimming cost V 6 bases and J 3 bases, with 6 bases left between them. Written as DNA, the CDR3 is TGTGCCAGCAGACAAAACTACGAGCAGTACTTC. Its protein is CASRQNYEQYF.

This clone came up a few times. This chain uses TRBV11-3 with TRBJ2-3; no definite D call. The CDR3 is 14 residues long. V was trimmed by 1 base and J by 2 bases, leaving 7 bases between them. Germline V gene sequence: CDR1 SGHNT, CDR2 YENEEA. CDR3 protein: CASSLAGITDTQYF. The DNA of the CDR3 is TGTGCCAGCAGCTTAGCCGGTATCACAGATACGCAGTATTTT.

This clone was seen a few times. The genes are TRBV28 and TRBJ1-5; 12 bases fit TRBD1. The CDR3 contains 16 residues. The V gene's germline CDR1 is MDHEN and CDR2 SYDVKM. V was pared by 8 bases and J by 5 bases, with 10 bases of the junction left unmatched. This CDR3 is CASPPSGTGGDQPQHF. The CDR3 nucleotides read TGTGCCAGCCCACCCTCCGGGACAGGGGGCGATCAGCCCCAGCATTTT.

The rearrangement links TRBV10-1 to TRBJ1-3, with no clear D. The CDR3 loop spans 14 amino acids. The V and J ends lost 7 bases and 0 bases respectively, with 10 bases between them. Germline CDR1 and CDR2: WNHNN and SYGVQD (reference sequence). Written as DNA, the CDR3 is TGCGCCAGCACCTCGGGAGGCTCTGGAAACACCATATATTTT. The encoded protein is CASTSGGSGNTIYF.

The chain combines TRBV11-2 with TRBJ2-1, with 9 bases lining up with TRBD2. Germline V gene sequence: CDR1 SGHAT, CDR2 FQNNGV. The CDR3 sequence is 15 residues long. V lost 2 bases, J lost 4 bases, and 3 bases stayed unmatched. CDR3 sequence (DNA): TGTGCCAGCAGCTTAAAGGGACTAGCTTACAATGAGCAGTTCTTC. It translates to CASSLKGLAYNEQFF. The entire variable domain, with the rest obtained from reference TRBV11-2 and TRBJ2-1, is as follows: EAGVAQSPRYKIIEKRQSVAFWCNPISGHATLYWYQQILGQGPKLLIQFQNNGVVDDSQLPKDRFSAERLKGVDSTLKIQPAKLEDSAVYLCASSLKGLAYNEQFFGPGTRLTVL.

V and J are TRBV2 and TRBJ2-3; the D is unclear. Germline CDR1 SNHLY, CDR2 FYNNEI. The CDR3 spans 14 residues. Trimming shortened V by 5 bases and J by 2 bases, and 11 bases separated the two germline ends. The CDR3 loop is CASSFGRDTDTQYF. The CDR3, as DNA: TGTGCCAGCAGTTTCGGTCGTGACACAGATACGCAGTATTTT.

This clone was observed a handful of times. The V call is TRBV7-2, the J call TRBJ2-2, with 8 nucleotides matching TRBD1. V dropped 5 bases and J dropped 4; count of bases not matched to a gene: 6. The CDR3 totals 15 residues. Germline V lookup: CDR1 SGHTA, CDR2 FQGNSA. The CDR3 reads CASSRRTGSTGELFF. The CDR3 coding sequence is TGTGCCAGCAGCCGACGGACAGGGTCCACCGGGGAGCTGTTTTTT.

This clone was seen a few times. This chain uses TRBV4-2 with TRBJ2-5, with 7 positions matching TRBD2. There are 15 residues in the CDR3. Per germline, CDR1 LGHNA and CDR2 YNFKEQ. Unmatched junction bases numbered 14, after V lost 8 bases and J lost 5 bases. DNA for the CDR3: TGTGCCAGCTCCCCCGTGGGGGGGGGTCGTGAGACCCAGTACTTC. It yields the protein CASSPVGGGRETQYF.

This clone was picked up a small number of times. This chain uses TRBV29-1 with TRBJ1-3, with D uncertain. CDR1 is SQVTM and CDR2 is ANQGSEA in the germline V gene. The CDR3 sequence is 13 residues long. Trimming took 7 bases from V and 5 from J, leaving 15 bases between them. Written as DNA, the CDR3 is TGCAGCGCCTCAGTGACGACTCGAAACACCATATATTTT. Amino acids: CSASVTTRNTIYF.